The next 32 T cell receptor beta chains were all read from a single sample in a study of CD8 T cells in ankylosing spondylitis. TCRdb re-called the 5' RACE reads with MiXCR, one entry per CDR3 protein. This repertoire shows more than 250,000 distinct CDR3 sequences, 11% found once; its top ten account for roughly 9.2%. Sequenced material: blood, either unsorted or a sorted T cell fraction (not recorded which). Source of these receptors: a female donor with ankylosing spondylitis or in good health (not recorded which).

This clonotype occurred a few times. V and J are TRBV20-1 and TRBJ2-1; 8 nucleotides agree with TRBD2. The germline V gene encodes CDR1 DFQATT and CDR2 SNEGSKA (reference sequence). Trimming removed 2 bases from V and 8 bases from J; junction bases left unmatched: 5. The CDR3 is 13 residues long. CDR3 residues: CSARSRGVHEQFF. The CDR3 DNA follows: TGCAGTGCTAGATCGCGGGGGGTGCATGAGCAGTTCTTC.

This clonotype appeared many times. The chain employs TRBV12-3 or TRBV12-4 and TRBJ2-3; 7 bases align to TRBD2. This CDR3 contains 18 residues. Losses at the gene ends were 5 bases for V and 2 bases for J; bases not matched to a gene: 16. This chain's CDR3 is CASSEMTFGRGTTDTQYF. In DNA, the CDR3 is TGTGCCAGCAGTGAAATGACCTTCGGGCGGGGGACCACAGATACGCAGTATTTT.

Many counts were recorded for this clonotype. This chain joins TRBV3-1 and TRBJ1-4, with a tentative D call TRBD1 (5 bases). V lost 5 bases and J lost 4, with 14 bases in between. Germline V CDR1 and CDR2: LGHDT, YNNKEL (reference sequence). The CDR3 runs 15 residues. This CDR3 reads CASSSGGEDNEKLFF. DNA for the CDR3: TGTGCCAGCAGCTCCGGAGGGGAGGATAATGAAAAACTGTTTTTT.

This rearrangement joins TRBV10-3 to TRBJ2-3, with D possibly TRBD2 on 6 matching bases. The length of the CDR3 is 13 residues. Germline V gives CDR1 ENHRY, CDR2 SYGVKD. The germline V and J ends were trimmed by 10 bases and 5 bases, with 16 bases remaining between them. CDR3 sequence reads: CATRQGRGDTQYF. The CDR3 DNA is TGTGCCACCAGACAAGGGCGGGGAGATACGCAGTATTTT.

Only one count was recorded for this clonotype. This may be a read error, as it is one base from a much larger clone. V is TRBV12-3 or TRBV12-4 and J is TRBJ1-5; no reliable D call. The CDR3 spans 16 residues. As DNA, the CDR3 is TGTGCCAGCAGCCTTGAGCAGACCGATAGCAATCAGCCCCAGGATTTT. It is translated as CASSLEQTDSNQPQDF.

The table lists this clonotype with many counts. The CDR3 DNA reads as TGTGCCAGCAGTGCAACCTGGTCGTTGAGCAATCAGCCCCAGCATTTT. It is translated as CASSATWSLSNQPQHF. The chain joins TRBV27 to TRBJ1-5; no clear D. Germline lookup yields CDR1 MNHEY and CDR2 SMNVEV (reference sequence). V was cut by 5 bases and J by 1 base, with 15 bases left in between. The CDR3 is 16 amino acids.

The chain is built from TRBV6-5 and TRBJ1-4, with D uncertain. CDR3 length: 14 residues. Trimming took 4 bases from V and 8 from J, leaving 14 bases between them. The germline CDR1 and CDR2 sequences are MNHEY and SVGAGI. This CDR3 reads CASSLTKGNEKLFF. As DNA, the CDR3 is TGTGCCAGCAGTTTGACCAAGGGAAACGAAAAACTGTTTTTT.

Ten or more counts support this clonotype. The chain uses TRBV20-1 and TRBJ1-1, with unresolved D. V shed 3 bases and J shed 1 base, with 9 bases lying between them. Germline-derived CDR1 and CDR2 are DFQATT and SNEGSKA (reference sequence). This CDR3 comprises 13 residues. The CDR3, as DNA: TGCAGTGCTAGTTTAGGATCGAACACTGAAGCTTTCTTT. The encoded protein is CSASLGSNTEAFF.

This clonotype has a count of ten or more. The chain joins TRBV5-1 to TRBJ2-5; weak D call: TRBD1 (6 bases). Trimming stripped 4 bases from V and 12 bases from J, with 13 bases between. From germline, CDR1 is SGHRS and CDR2 YFSETQ. The CDR3 is 11 residues long. CDR3 region: CASSMGQEEYF. In DNA form, the CDR3 reads TGCGCCAGCAGCATGGGACAAGAGGAGTACTTC.

This clonotype was recorded many times. V is TRBV12-3 or TRBV12-4 and J is TRBJ2-3; TRBD2 aligns across 8 bases. The CDR3 consists of 14 residues. V lost 3 bases to trimming and J lost 6 bases; unmatched junction nucleotides: 5. The CDR3: CASSLGTSFDTQYF. In DNA form, the CDR3 reads TGTGCCAGCAGTTTGGGGACTAGTTTCGATACGCAGTATTTT.

The gene calls are TRBV10-2 and TRBJ1-6, with 9 bases identical to TRBD1. This CDR3 comprises 14 residues. V lost 7 bases to trimming and J lost 9 bases; unmatched junction nucleotides: 7. Germline V gene lookup returns CDR1 WSHSY and CDR2 SAAADI. CDR3 sequence reads: CASTRTGESSPLHF. In DNA, the CDR3 is TGCGCCAGCACCCGGACAGGGGAAAGTTCACCCCTCCACTTT.

This clonotype was seen many times. The chain uses TRBV5-6 and TRBJ2-1, with D possibly TRBD2 on 5 matching bases. Germline V gene data show CDR1 as SGHDT and CDR2 as YYEEEE. V gave up 4 bases and J gave up 7 bases, with 18 bases separating them. This CDR3 has 15 amino acids. CDR3 amino acids: CASSRLDRGLNEQFF. The CDR3 DNA reads as TGTGCCAGCAGCCGCTTGGACCGCGGGTTAAATGAGCAGTTCTTC.

In this sample, this clonotype turned up a few times. The V call is TRBV20-1, the J call TRBJ2-3; 9 positions match TRBD1. The germline gives CDR1 DFQATT, CDR2 SNEGSKA (reference sequence). Trimming cost V 7 bases and J 1 base; bases outside gene matches: 6. This CDR3 region has 14 residues. DNA for the CDR3: TGCAGTGGTCCCGGGACAGGGCGCACAGATACGCAGTATTTT. As protein: CSGPGTGRTDTQYF.

Here the CDR3 DNA reads TGTGCCACCAGCAGAGTACAGGGCCCTTCCGAGCAGTACTTC. It yields the protein CATSRVQGPSEQYF. V is TRBV15 and J is TRBJ2-7, with a possible D match to TRBD1 (6 bases). This CDR3 comprises 14 residues. Germline CDR1 LNHNV, CDR2 YYDKDF (reference sequence). V lost 1 base to trimming and J lost 6 bases, with 13 bases between them.

This clonotype was seen ten or more times. This chain connects TRBV4-1 to TRBJ2-3, with 8 bases lining up with TRBD2. The CDR3 consists of 19 residues. The junction had 14 bases not matched to a gene; V was cut back by 0 bases and J by 3 bases. Germline V CDR1 and CDR2: MGHRA, YSYEKL. The CDR3 reads CASSQDSKRGNPRTDTQYF. Here the CDR3 DNA reads TGCGCCAGCAGCCAAGATAGCAAGCGGGGGAACCCCAGGACAGATACGCAGTATTTT.

This clonotype was observed a few times. The gene calls are TRBV20-1 and TRBJ1-2; TRBD1 aligns across 9 bases. V gave up 7 bases and J gave up 3 bases; unmatched junction bases: 3. Germline CDR1 reads DFQATT; CDR2 reads SNEGSKA (reference sequence). CDR3 length: 12 residues. CDR3 loop: CSGDRGDYGYTF. The CDR3 nucleotides are TGCAGTGGAGACAGGGGGGACTATGGCTACACCTTC.

CDR3 residues: CASSPPGGGRAFF. The CDR3 coding sequence is TGTGCCAGCAGTCCCCCCGGGGGGGGTCGGGCTTTCTTT. This chain connects TRBV12-3 or TRBV12-4 to TRBJ1-1; TRBD1 might be the D (5 bases). This CDR3 region has 13 residues. Trimming stripped 5 bases from V and 11 bases from J, with 18 bases between.

This clonotype came up many times. The J gene is TRBJ2-1, the V gene TRBV20-1, with 11 nucleotides matching TRBD2. The CDR3 consists of 14 residues. The junction had 8 bases not matched to a gene; V was cut back by 7 bases and J by 6 bases. Germline lookup yields CDR1 DFQATT and CDR2 SNEGSKA (reference sequence). Here the CDR3 DNA reads TGCAGTGGACCTAGCGGGAGGTTTTCCAATGAGCAGTTCTTC. Residues: CSGPSGRFSNEQFF.

The chain joins TRBV27 to TRBJ2-7; TRBD2 is a possible D gene (5 bases). CDR1 and CDR2 from the germline V gene are MNHEY and SMNVEV (reference sequence). This CDR3 contains 17 residues. Trimming left V 0 bases short and J 2 bases short, with 17 bases between. The CDR3 nucleotides are TGTGCCAGCAGTTTATCGGTTGGGAGCGGCTACCCCTACGAGCAGTACTTC. This sequence encodes CASSLSVGSGYPYEQYF.

This clonotype was counted ten times or more. CDR3 DNA: TGTGCCAGCAGTGGGGACAGGGGCTGGGCCAACGTCCTGACTTTC. This codes for CASSGDRGWANVLTF. The V call is TRBV6-1, the J call TRBJ2-6; 10 bases agree with TRBD1. The CDR3 has 15 amino acids. The germline CDR1 and CDR2 sequences are MNHNS and SASEGT. The junction had 2 bases not matched to a gene; V was cut back by 4 bases and J by 5 bases.

This clonotype appeared many times. The chain employs TRBV24-1 and TRBJ2-7; D may match TRBD1 or TRBD2 (5 bases each). The CDR3 consists of 13 residues. Per germline, CDR1 KGHDR and CDR2 SFDVKD. V was cut by 4 bases and J by 9 bases, with 15 bases left in between. The CDR3 sequence: CATSEMGEFGQYF. The CDR3 nucleotides are TGTGCCACCAGTGAAATGGGGGAGTTCGGGCAGTACTTC.

This clonotype was seen only a few times. V and J are TRBV5-5 and TRBJ2-5; the D gene could be TRBD1 or TRBD2 (6 bases each). The CDR3 runs 15 residues. Germline assignment: CDR1 SGHKS and CDR2 YYEKEE (reference sequence). V lost 3 bases and J 6 bases, leaving 18 bases between the germline ends. In DNA form, the CDR3 reads TGTGCCAGCAGCTCCCCGGGGGCGTCGTTCCAGACCCAGTACTTC. This codes for CASSSPGASFQTQYF.

This rearrangement joins TRBV7-2 to TRBJ2-1, with TRBD1 matching 9 bases. The V and J ends lost 3 bases and 3 bases, in that order; junction bases with no gene match: 3. The CDR3 loop spans 15 amino acids. Germline loops: CDR1 SGHTA, CDR2 FQGNSA. The CDR3, as DNA: TGTGCCAGCAGCTTGGACAGGGGCCACTACAATGAGCAGTTCTTC. It codes for CASSLDRGHYNEQFF.

At least ten counts were recorded for this clonotype. The V gene is TRBV29-1, the J gene TRBJ1-4; no definite D call. Germline V CDR1 and CDR2: SQVTM, ANQGSEA. With 7 bases removed from V and 3 bases from J, the gap between germline ends came to 15 bases. The CDR3 is 14 residues long. As DNA, the CDR3 is TGCAGCGGACGTCGTGGGAACGCTAATGAAAAACTGTTTTTT. It yields the protein CSGRRGNANEKLFF.

The sample holds many counts of this clonotype. The chain carries TRBV29-1 and TRBJ2-5, with 7 bases that match TRBD2. Germline-derived CDR1 and CDR2 are SQVTM and ANQGSEA. V shed 2 bases, J shed 9 bases, and the junction held 6 bases outside the gene matches. The CDR3 consists of 12 residues. CDR3 coding DNA: TGCAGCGTTGAAAATCCCCGGGAGGCCCAGTACTTC. Encoded protein: CSVENPREAQYF.

This clonotype was detected many times. The V call is TRBV7-2, the J call TRBJ2-5; a possible D gene is TRBD1 (5 bases). Germline-derived CDR1 and CDR2 are SGHTA and FQGNSA. Between the trimmed V and J ends, which lost 5 bases and 3 bases, there was a span of 16 bases. CDR3 length: 15 residues. The CDR3 sequence is CASSKQPGFKETQYF. DNA of the CDR3: TGTGCCAGCAGCAAACAGCCAGGGTTTAAAGAGACCCAGTACTTC. Using reference TRBV7-2 and TRBJ2-5 for the parts outside the CDR3, the full variable domain is GAGVSQSPSNKVTEKGKDVELRCDPISGHTALYWYRQSLGQGLEFLIYFQGNSAPDKSGLPSDRFSAERTGGSVSTLTIQRTQQEDSAVYLCASSKQPGFKETQYFGPGTRLLVL.

The rearrangement uses TRBV11-1 and TRBJ2-3; D assignment may be TRBD1 or TRBD2 (5 bases each). V shed 7 bases and J shed 1 base, with 27 bases lying between them. The germline V gene encodes CDR1 SGHAT and CDR2 FQDESV (reference sequence). The length of the CDR3 is 19 residues. The CDR3 spells CASMKFHVTGTWGTDTQYF. The DNA of the CDR3 is TGTGCCAGCATGAAATTTCACGTGACGGGGACGTGGGGCACAGATACGCAGTATTTT.

J is TRBJ2-1 and V is TRBV6-2 or TRBV6-3, with D perhaps matching TRBD2 (5 bases). V was cut by 5 bases and J by 0 bases, with 14 bases left in between. This CDR3 has 16 amino acids. Looked up from germline, CDR1 is MNHEY and CDR2 is SVGEGT. The CDR3 loop is CASSLVAYSSYNEQFF. The CDR3 region has the DNA TGTGCCAGCAGTCTCGTAGCGTACAGCTCCTACAATGAGCAGTTCTTC.

The rearrangement uses TRBV6-5 and TRBJ2-5, with TRBD2 matching over 9 bases. Trimming removed 2 bases from V and 5 bases from J; junction bases left unmatched: 6. Germline V lookup: CDR1 MNHEY, CDR2 SVGAGI. There are 15 residues in the CDR3. The DNA for the CDR3 is TGTGCCAGCAGTTACCGGCGGGGGGGCCGGGAGACCCAGTACTTC. Translating gives CASSYRRGGRETQYF.

This clonotype has ten or more counts. V is TRBV20-1 and J is TRBJ2-2; D ambiguous. This CDR3 comprises 13 residues. Deletions cut 3 bases from V and 7 bases from J, with 12 bases between. Germline V gives CDR1 DFQATT, CDR2 SNEGSKA (reference sequence). The chain's CDR3 is CSASMSDGGELFF. CDR3 nucleotides: TGCAGTGCTAGCATGAGTGATGGCGGGGAGCTGTTTTTT.

Only a few counts were recorded for this clonotype. The DNA of the CDR3 is TGTGCCAGCAGCCACCTGGGGATCTACGAGCAGTACTTC. It specifies CASSHLGIYEQYF. The chain uses TRBV3-1 and TRBJ2-7; D gene uncertain. The ends were cut back, 3 bases at V and 3 bases at J, with 9 bases in the middle. Germline V lookup: CDR1 LGHDT, CDR2 YNNKEL (reference sequence). This CDR3 has 13 residues.

This clonotype occurred many times. The CDR3 region has the DNA TGCGCCAGCAGCTCAAGCGGGAGACGTAGCACCGGGGAGCTGTTTTTT. This translates into CASSSSGRRSTGELFF. V gene TRBV5-1 combines with J gene TRBJ2-2, with 8 bases identical to TRBD2. The CDR3 runs to 16 residues. V trimming: 3 bases; J trimming: 4 bases; junction bases outside the gene matches: 8. CDR1 SGHRS and CDR2 YFSETQ come from the germline V gene.